This T cell receptor beta chain stems from a study of T cell repertoires in cytomegalovirus infection. This clonotype was seen many times. What it recognizes is unknown. Trimming removed 1 base from V and 5 bases from J, with 11 bases in between. The CDR3 sequence is 15 residues long. The V gene's germline CDR1 is SGHTA and CDR2 FQGNSA. TCRdb analysed the reads with MiXCR anew, one entry per CDR3 protein. Of about 900,000 distinct CDR3 sequences in the sample, 30% to 40% were seen once. The material sequenced was cultured CD8+ T cells from PBMCs, taken from culture after CMV antigen stimulation. This clonotype originated in a human donor in good health (CMV status not recorded). Some clones in this sample may be carry-over from other donors' samples. The chain uses TRBV7-2 and TRBJ1-4; no definite D call. Here the CDR3 DNA reads TGTGCCAGCAGCTTAGAGGCCAGGCCAAATGAAAAACTGTTTTTT. It codes for CASSLEARPNEKLFF.